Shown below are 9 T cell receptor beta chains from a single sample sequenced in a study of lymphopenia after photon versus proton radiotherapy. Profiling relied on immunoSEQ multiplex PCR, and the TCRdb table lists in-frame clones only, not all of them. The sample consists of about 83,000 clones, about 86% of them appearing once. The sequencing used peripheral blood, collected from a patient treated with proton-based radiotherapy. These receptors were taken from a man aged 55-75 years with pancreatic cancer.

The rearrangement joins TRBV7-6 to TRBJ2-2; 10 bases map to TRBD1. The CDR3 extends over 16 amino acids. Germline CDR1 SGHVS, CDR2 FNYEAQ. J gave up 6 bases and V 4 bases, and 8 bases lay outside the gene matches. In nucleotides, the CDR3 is TGTGCCAGCAGCTCAGGGTGGGACAGGGGTGCCGGGGAGCTGTTTTTT. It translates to CASSSGWDRGAGELFF.

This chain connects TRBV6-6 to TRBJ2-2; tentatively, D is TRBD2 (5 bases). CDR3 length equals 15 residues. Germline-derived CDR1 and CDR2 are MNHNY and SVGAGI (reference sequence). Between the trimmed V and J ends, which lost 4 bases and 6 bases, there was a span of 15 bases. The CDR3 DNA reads TGTGCCAGCAGTTCTGTGGGAGAAGGAGCCGGGGAGCTGTTTTTT. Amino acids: CASSSVGEGAGELFF.

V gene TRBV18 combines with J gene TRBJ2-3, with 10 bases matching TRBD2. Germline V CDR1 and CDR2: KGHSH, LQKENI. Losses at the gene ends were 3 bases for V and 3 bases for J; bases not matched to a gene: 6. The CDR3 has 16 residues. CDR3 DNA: TGTGCCAGCTCACCGGGACTAGCGTTCCGGACAGATACGCAGTATTTT. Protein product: CASSPGLAFRTDTQYF.

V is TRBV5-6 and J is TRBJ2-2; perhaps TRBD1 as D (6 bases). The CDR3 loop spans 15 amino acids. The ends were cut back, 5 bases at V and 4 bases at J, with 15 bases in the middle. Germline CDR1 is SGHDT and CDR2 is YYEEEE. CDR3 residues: CASSSGPQGTGELFF. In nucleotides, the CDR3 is TGTGCCAGCAGTTCGGGGCCACAGGGCACCGGGGAGCTGTTTTTT.

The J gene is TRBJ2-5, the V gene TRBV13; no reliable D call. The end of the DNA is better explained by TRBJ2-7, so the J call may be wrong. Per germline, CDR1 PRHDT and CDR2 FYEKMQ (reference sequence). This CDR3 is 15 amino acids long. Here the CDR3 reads CASSLGPDGGYEQYF. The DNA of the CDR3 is TGTGCCAGCAGCTTAGGGCCGGACGGTGGCTACGAGCAGTACTTC.

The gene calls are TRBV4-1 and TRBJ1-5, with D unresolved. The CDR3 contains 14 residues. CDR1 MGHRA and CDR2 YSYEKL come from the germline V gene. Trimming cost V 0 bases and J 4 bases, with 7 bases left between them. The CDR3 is CASSQDRSNQPQHF. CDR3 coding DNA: TGCGCCAGCAGCCAAGACAGAAGTAATCAGCCCCAGCATTTT.

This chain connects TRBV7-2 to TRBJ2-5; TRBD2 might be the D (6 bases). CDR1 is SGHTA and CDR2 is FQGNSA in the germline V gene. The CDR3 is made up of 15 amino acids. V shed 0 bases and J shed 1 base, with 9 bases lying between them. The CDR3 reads CASSLAGGSQETQYF. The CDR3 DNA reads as TGTGCCAGCAGCTTAGCGGGGGGTAGCCAAGAGACCCAGTACTTC.

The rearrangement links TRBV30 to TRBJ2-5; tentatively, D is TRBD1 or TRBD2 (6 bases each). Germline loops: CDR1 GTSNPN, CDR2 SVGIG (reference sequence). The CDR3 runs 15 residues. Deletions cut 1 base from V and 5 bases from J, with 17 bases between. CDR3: CAWSAGGTAGETQYF. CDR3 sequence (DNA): TGTGCCTGGAGTGCCGGGGGCACGGCTGGGGAGACCCAGTACTTC.

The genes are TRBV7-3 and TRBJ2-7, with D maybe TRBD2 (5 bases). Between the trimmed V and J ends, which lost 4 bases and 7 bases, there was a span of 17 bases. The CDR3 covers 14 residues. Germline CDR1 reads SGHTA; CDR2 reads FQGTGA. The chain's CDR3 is CASSSGPTGEEQYF. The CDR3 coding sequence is TGTGCCAGCAGCTCCGGGCCCACCGGGGAGGAGCAGTACTTC.